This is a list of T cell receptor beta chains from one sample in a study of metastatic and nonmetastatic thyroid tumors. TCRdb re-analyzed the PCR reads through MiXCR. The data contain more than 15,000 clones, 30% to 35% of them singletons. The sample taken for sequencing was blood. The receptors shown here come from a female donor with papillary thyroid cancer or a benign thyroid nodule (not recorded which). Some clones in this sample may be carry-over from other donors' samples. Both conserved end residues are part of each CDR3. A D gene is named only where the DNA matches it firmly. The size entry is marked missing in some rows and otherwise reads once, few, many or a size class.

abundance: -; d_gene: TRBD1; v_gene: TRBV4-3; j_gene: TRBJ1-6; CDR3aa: CASSQATGTGGSPLHF; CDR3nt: TGCGCCAGCAGCCAAGCAACCGGGACAGGGGGATCACCCCTCCACTTT
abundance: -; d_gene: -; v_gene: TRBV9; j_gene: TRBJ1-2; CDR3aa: CASSVEGEGVQYGYTF; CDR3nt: TGTGCCAGCAGCGTAGAAGGTGAGGGGGTCCAGTATGGCTACACCTTC
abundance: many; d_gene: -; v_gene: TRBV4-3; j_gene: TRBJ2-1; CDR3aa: CASSQTDSLHNEQFF; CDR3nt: TGCGCCAGCAGCCAAACCGACAGTCTGCACAATGAGCAGTTCTTC
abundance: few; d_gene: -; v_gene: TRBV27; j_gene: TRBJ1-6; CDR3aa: CTSSSIGASPLHF; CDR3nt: TGTACCAGCAGTTCTATAGGGGCTTCACCCCTCCACTTT
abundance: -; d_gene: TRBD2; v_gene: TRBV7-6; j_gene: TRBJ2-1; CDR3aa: CASSRRLAGDRNEQFF; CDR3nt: TGTGCCAGCAGCCGAAGACTAGCGGGAGATCGGAATGAGCAGTTCTTC
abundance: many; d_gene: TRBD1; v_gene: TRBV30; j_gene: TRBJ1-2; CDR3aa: CAWSVRDRLYFSSNYGYTF; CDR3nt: TGTGCCTGGAGTGTACGGGACAGACTTTACTTCTCCTCTAACTATGGCTACACCTTC
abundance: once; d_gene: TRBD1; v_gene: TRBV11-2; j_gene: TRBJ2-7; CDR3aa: CSSSATGSDGDEQYF; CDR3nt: TGTTCCAGCAGCGCGACAGGGTCGGATGGGGACGAGCAGTACTTC
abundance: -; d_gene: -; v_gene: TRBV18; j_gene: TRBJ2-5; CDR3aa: CASSSQETQYF; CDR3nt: TGTGCCAGCTCATCTCAAGAGACCCAGTACTTC
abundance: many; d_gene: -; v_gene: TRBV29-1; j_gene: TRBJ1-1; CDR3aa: CSVGSDEAFF; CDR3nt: TGCAGCGTTGGAAGCGACGAAGCTTTCTTT
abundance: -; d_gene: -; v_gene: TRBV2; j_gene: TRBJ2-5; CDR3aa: CASSEARIAGETQYF; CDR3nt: TGTGCCAGCAGTGAAGCGCGAATAGCAGGAGAGACCCAGTACTTC
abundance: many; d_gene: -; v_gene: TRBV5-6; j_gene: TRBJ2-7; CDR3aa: CASSYRVGVNEQYF; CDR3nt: TGTGCCAGCAGCTATCGGGTCGGGGTAAACGAGCAGTACTTC
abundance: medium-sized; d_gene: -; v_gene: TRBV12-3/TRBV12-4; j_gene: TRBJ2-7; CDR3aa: CASSLEGGGGYEQYF; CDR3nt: TGTGCCAGCAGTTTAGAAGGAGGGGGTGGCTACGAGCAGTACTTC
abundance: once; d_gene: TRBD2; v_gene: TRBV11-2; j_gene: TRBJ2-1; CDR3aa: CASSPLAGGYSEQFF; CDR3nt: TGTGCCAGCAGCCCGCTAGCGGGGGGATACTCCGAGCAGTTCTTC
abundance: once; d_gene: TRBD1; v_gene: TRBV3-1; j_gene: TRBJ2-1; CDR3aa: CASSEQGAEGNEQFF; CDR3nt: TGTGCCAGCAGCGAACAGGGGGCCGAAGGGAATGAGCAGTTCTTC
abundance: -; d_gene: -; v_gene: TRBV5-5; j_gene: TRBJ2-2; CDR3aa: CASSLQGPTGELFF; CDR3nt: TGTGCCAGCAGCTTACAGGGCCCCACAGGGGAGCTGTTTTTT
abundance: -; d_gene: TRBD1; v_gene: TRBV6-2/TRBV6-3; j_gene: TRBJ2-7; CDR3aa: CASTPGQGNSYEQYF; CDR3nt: TGTGCCAGCACCCCGGGACAGGGCAACTCCTACGAGCAGTACTTC
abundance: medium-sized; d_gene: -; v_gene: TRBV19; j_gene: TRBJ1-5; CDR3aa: CASSTEANQPQHF; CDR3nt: TGTGCCAGTAGTACAGAGGCCAATCAGCCCCAGCATTTT
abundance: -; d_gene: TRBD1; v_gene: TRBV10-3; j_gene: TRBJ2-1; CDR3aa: CAISEGRGTGINNEQFF; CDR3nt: TGTGCCATCAGTGAGGGCAGGGGGACAGGGATTAACAATGAGCAGTTCTTC
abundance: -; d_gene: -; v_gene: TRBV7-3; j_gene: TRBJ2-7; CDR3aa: CASSLQIGYEQYF; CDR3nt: TGTGCCAGCAGCTTACAGATCGGTTACGAGCAGTACTTC
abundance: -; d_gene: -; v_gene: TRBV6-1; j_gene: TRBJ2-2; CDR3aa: CASRSGTENTGELFF; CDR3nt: TGTGCCAGCAGGAGCGGGACAGAGAACACCGGGGAGCTGTTTTTT
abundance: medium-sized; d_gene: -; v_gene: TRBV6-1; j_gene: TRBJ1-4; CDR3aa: CASSEAGGKLFF; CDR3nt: TGTGCCAGCAGTGAAGCAGGGGGGAAACTGTTTTTT
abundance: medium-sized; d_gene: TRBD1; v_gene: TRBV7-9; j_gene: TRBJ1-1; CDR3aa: CASSLRQGGNTEAFF; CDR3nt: TGTGCCAGCAGCTTAAGACAGGGGGGGAACACTGAAGCTTTCTTT
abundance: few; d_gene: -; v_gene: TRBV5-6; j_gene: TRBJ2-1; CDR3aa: CASSFGDRAYNEQFF; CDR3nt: TGTGCCAGCAGCTTCGGAGACAGAGCCTACAATGAGCAGTTCTTC
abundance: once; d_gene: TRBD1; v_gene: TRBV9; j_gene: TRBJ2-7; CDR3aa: CASSSGQGGEQYF; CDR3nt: TGTGCCAGCAGCAGTGGACAGGGGGGCGAGCAGTACTTC
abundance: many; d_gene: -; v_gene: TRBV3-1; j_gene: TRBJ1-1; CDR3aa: CASSPMENTEAFF; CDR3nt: TGTGCCAGCAGCCCGATGGAGAACACTGAAGCTTTCTTT
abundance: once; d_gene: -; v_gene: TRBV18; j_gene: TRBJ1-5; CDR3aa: CASSIGTSGNQPQHF; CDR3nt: TGTGCCAGCTCAATCGGGACTTCTGGCAATCAGCCCCAGCATTTT
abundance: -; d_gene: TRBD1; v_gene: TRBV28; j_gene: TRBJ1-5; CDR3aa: CASSRVPGQGLGQPQHF; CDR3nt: TGTGCCAGCAGTCGTGTACCGGGACAGGGTTTGGGTCAGCCCCAGCATTTT
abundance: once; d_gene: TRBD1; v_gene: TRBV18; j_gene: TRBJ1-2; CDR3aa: CASSSGQVYGYTF; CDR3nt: TGTGCCAGCTCGTCCGGACAGGTCTATGGCTACACCTTC
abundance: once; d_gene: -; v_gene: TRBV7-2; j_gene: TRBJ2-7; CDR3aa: CASSLVVEGYEQYF; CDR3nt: TGTGCCAGCAGCTTAGTGGTGGAAGGCTACGAGCAGTACTTC
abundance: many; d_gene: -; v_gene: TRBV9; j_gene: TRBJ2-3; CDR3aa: CASSVEEWETDTQYF; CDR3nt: TGTGCCAGCAGCGTAGAGGAGTGGGAGACAGATACGCAGTATTTT
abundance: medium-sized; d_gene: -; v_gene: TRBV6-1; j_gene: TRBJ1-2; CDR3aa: CASSDGRQANYGYTF; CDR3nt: TGTGCCAGCAGTGACGGAAGACAGGCAAACTATGGCTACACCTTC
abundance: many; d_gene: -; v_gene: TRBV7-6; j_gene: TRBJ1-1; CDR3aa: CASSLQVNTEAFF; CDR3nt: TGTGCCAGCAGCCTACAGGTTAACACTGAAGCTTTCTTT
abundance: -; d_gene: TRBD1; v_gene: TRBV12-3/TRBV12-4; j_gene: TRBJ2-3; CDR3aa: CATALRTGDIDTQYF; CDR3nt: TGTGCCACCGCCCTCAGGACAGGGGATATAGATACACAGTATTTT
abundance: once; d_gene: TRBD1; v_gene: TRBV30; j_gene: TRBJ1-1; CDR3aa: CAWSRQGWVSEAFF; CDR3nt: TGTGCCTGGAGTAGACAGGGGTGGGTGTCTGAAGCTTTCTTT
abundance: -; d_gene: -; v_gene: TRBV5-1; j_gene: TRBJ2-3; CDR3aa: CASSSGTYSTDTQYF; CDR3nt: TGCGCCAGCAGCAGCGGGACATACAGCACAGATACGCAGTATTTT
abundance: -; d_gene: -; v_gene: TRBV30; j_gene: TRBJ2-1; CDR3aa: CASQGSYNEQFF; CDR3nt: TGTGCCTCCCAGGGGAGCTACAATGAGCAGTTCTTC
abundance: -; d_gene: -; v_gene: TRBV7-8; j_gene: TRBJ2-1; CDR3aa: CASSLGFGASPEQFF; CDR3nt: TGTGCCAGCAGCTTAGGGTTCGGAGCGTCCCCTGAGCAGTTCTTC
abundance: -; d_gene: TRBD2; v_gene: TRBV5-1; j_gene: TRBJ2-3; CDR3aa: CASSSSGEVDTQYF; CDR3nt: TGCGCCAGCAGTTCTAGCGGGGAAGTAGATACGCAGTATTTT
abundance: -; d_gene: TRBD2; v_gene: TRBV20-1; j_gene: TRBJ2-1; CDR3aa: CSARQPGLAAAYNEQFF; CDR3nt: TGCAGTGCTCGCCAACCGGGACTAGCGGCGGCCTACAATGAGCAGTTCTTC
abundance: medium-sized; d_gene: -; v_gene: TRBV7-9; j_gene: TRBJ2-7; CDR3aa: CASSLTGAGISYEQYF; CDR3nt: TGTGCCAGCAGCCTCACGGGAGCGGGCATCTCCTACGAGCAGTACTTC
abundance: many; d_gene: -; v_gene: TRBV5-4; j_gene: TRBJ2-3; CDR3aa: CASTSFGADTQYF; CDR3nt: TGTGCCAGCACCTCCTTTGGGGCAGATACGCAGTATTTT
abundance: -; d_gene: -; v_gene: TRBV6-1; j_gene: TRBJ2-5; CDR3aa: CASSNRAQETQYF; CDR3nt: TGTGCCAGCTCAAATAGGGCCCAAGAGACCCAGTACTTC